What follows are 31 T cell receptor beta chains derived from one specimen sequenced in a study of shared clonotypes between healthy human individuals. Produced via immunoSEQ multiplex PCR; TCRdb's table is partial and in-frame only. In the table there are millions of clones, more than 90% of which are singletons. Material: naive CD4+ T cells sorted from blood. Regarding subset: CD45RA+ positively selected. Receptors were obtained from a man younger than 35 in good health.

The CDR3 coding sequence is TGTGCCAGCAGCCCAAATCAACCCGCTAGTGGAAACACCATATATTTT. It encodes CASSPNQPASGNTIYF. The chain recombines TRBV9 with TRBJ1-3; the D is unclear. V gave up 4 bases and J gave up 3 bases, with 17 bases separating them. Germline lookup yields CDR1 SGDLS and CDR2 YYNGEE. CDR3 length equals 16 residues.

Points on this clone: Other DNA variants within this sample encode the same CDR3. The chain employs TRBV5-1 and TRBJ2-5, with 8 bases identical to TRBD2. CDR3 size: 16 residues. Germline V gene data show CDR1 as SGHRS and CDR2 as YFSETQ. V was clipped by 0 bases and J by 4 bases; unmatched bases: 8. In DNA, the CDR3 is TGCGCCAGCAGCTTGGCACCAGCGGGAGAAGGAGAGACCCAGTACTTC. Encoded protein: CASSLAPAGEGETQYF.

The chain recombines TRBV2 with TRBJ1-2, with D possibly being TRBD1 (6 bases). Germline V gene lookup returns CDR1 SNHLY and CDR2 FYNNEI. CDR3 length: 15 residues. Trimming pared 3 bases from V and 2 bases from J, leaving 13 bases between. The CDR3 loop is CASSERIGGNYGYTF. In DNA, the CDR3 is TGTGCCAGCAGTGAGAGGATAGGGGGAAACTATGGCTACACCTTC. Together with reference TRBV2 and TRBJ1-2, the CDR3 gives the full variable domain: EPEVTQTPSHQVTQMGQEVILRCVPISNHLYFYWYRQILGQKVEFLVSFYNNEISEKSEIFDDQFSVERPDGSNFTLKIRSTKLEDSAMYFCASSERIGGNYGYTFGSGTRLTVV.

The J gene is TRBJ1-4, the V gene TRBV30; D gene ambiguous. The V end was cut by 3 bases, the J end by 5 bases, with 13 bases between. The CDR3 totals 14 residues. Germline V gene data show CDR1 as GTSNPN and CDR2 as SVGIG (reference sequence). As DNA, the CDR3 is TGTGCCTGGAGGATGGGCCTCGGGAATGAAAAACTGTTTTTT. Its protein product is CAWRMGLGNEKLFF.

The gene calls are TRBV11-2 and TRBJ2-5, with 10 bases fitting TRBD1. Germline values: CDR1 SGHAT, CDR2 FQNNGV. The V segment lost 1 base and the J segment 5 bases; nucleotides outside the gene matches: 4. The length of the CDR3 is 15 residues. CDR3 amino acids: CASSLGDRGMETQYF. DNA for the CDR3: TGTGCCAGCAGCTTAGGGGACAGGGGAATGGAGACCCAGTACTTC.

The gene calls are TRBV19 and TRBJ2-4; weak D call: TRBD2 (5 bases). Germline CDR1 reads LNHDA; CDR2 reads SQIVND (reference sequence). Trimming shortened V by 3 bases and J by 2 bases, and 17 bases separated the two germline ends. The CDR3 contains 17 residues. The CDR3 region has the DNA TGTGCCAGTAGTATCGCGGGTTCTTCAACCCCCAAAAACATTCAGTACTTC. This gives the protein CASSIAGSSTPKNIQYF.

The chain employs TRBV27 and TRBJ1-3; D perhaps matches TRBD1 (6 bases). Germline CDR1 MNHEY, CDR2 SMNVEV (reference sequence). Trimming took off 5 bases at V and 4 bases at J, with 15 bases between the two ends. CDR3 length: 15 amino acids. Written as DNA, the CDR3 is TGTGCCAGCAGTCTAGGGGGAGCCTGGGGAAACACCATATATTTT. It encodes CASSLGGAWGNTIYF.

The chain combines TRBV6-5 with TRBJ1-1; D is perhaps TRBD1 (5 bases). The CDR3 loop spans 14 amino acids. Per the germline V gene, CDR1 is MNHEY and CDR2 is SVGAGI. The V end was cut by 7 bases, the J end by 8 bases, with 20 bases between. The CDR3 sequence: CASTTLRGDVEAFF. As DNA, the CDR3 is TGTGCCAGCACCACCCTTCGAGGGGACGTGGAAGCTTTCTTT.

V and J are TRBV10-2 and TRBJ2-3; the match to TRBD2 covers 14 bases. J lost 5 bases, V lost 5 bases, and 12 bases had no gene match. CDR3 size: 18 residues. CDR1 and CDR2 (germline): WSHSY, SAAADI. Here the CDR3 DNA reads TGCGCCAGCAGTTTCCGACTAGCGGGGGGGCCCTACGAAGATACGCAGTATTTT. Translation: CASSFRLAGGPYEDTQYF.

V and J are TRBV12-5 and TRBJ2-7, with 9 bases fitting TRBD2. The CDR3 contains 15 residues. Germline V gene data show CDR1 as LGHNT and CDR2 as FRNRAP. V shed 7 bases and J 12 bases; nucleotides not matched to a gene: 19. CDR3 nucleotides: TGTGCTAGTGATGCCGCGGGGGGGAGCTCCGGCTCCGCGTACTTC. Protein: CASDAAGGSSGSAYF.

This chain connects TRBV19 to TRBJ1-5; TRBD1 is a possible D gene (5 bases). Between the trimmed V and J ends, which lost 2 bases and 3 bases, there was a span of 11 bases. The CDR3 extends over 15 amino acids. Germline assignment: CDR1 LNHDA and CDR2 SQIVND (reference sequence). CDR3 loop: CASSIQQGDNQPQHF. CDR3 nucleotides: TGTGCCAGTAGTATACAGCAGGGAGACAATCAGCCCCAGCATTTT.

This chain's CDR3 is CASSSPGTNSPLHF. The CDR3 nucleotides are TGTGCCAGCAGCTCACCCGGGACAAATTCACCCCTCCACTTT. The rearrangement links TRBV9 to TRBJ1-6; a weak D match, TRBD1 (6 bases). Germline V gene lookup returns CDR1 SGDLS and CDR2 YYNGEE. This CDR3 spans 14 amino acids. V dropped 4 bases and J dropped 7 bases, with 12 bases sitting between them.

J is TRBJ1-2 and V is TRBV28, with a weak D call TRBD1 (6 bases). V dropped 6 bases and J dropped 3 bases, with 17 bases sitting between them. The CDR3 spans 15 residues. The germline CDR1 and CDR2 sequences are MDHEN and SYDVKM. CDR3 sequence reads: CASRSDGGLYYGYTF. DNA of the CDR3: TGTGCCAGCAGGTCCGATGGGGGCCTCTACTATGGCTACACCTTC.

This sequence joins TRBV2 and TRBJ2-3; tentatively, D is TRBD2 (5 bases). The CDR3 contains 13 residues. V was clipped by 7 bases and J by 4 bases, with 12 bases between them. Per the germline V gene, CDR1 is SNHLY and CDR2 is FYNNEI. The CDR3 reads CASTQREADTQYF. Written as DNA, the CDR3 is TGTGCCAGCACGCAGAGGGAAGCAGATACGCAGTATTTT.

Comments on this clone: The sample holds other DNA sequences that translate to the same CDR3. The J gene is TRBJ2-7, the V gene TRBV7-2, with 11 bases aligning to TRBD2. The CDR3 is made up of 15 amino acids. The V and J ends lost 5 bases and 3 bases, in that order; junction bases with no gene match: 6. Germline CDR1 and CDR2: SGHTA and FQGNSA. The CDR3 loop is CASSGTSGVGYEQYF. In nucleotides, the CDR3 is TGTGCCAGCAGCGGGACTAGCGGAGTTGGCTACGAGCAGTACTTC.

This clone appeared a single time. The J gene is TRBJ2-2, the V gene TRBV27; 7 nucleotides align to TRBD1. This CDR3 is built from 16 residues. Germline CDR1 and CDR2: MNHEY and SMNVEV (reference sequence). V lost 6 bases and J lost 4; bases outside the gene matches: 11. The CDR3 region has the DNA TGTGCCAGCAGCCTTTCGACAGGGATCTTCACCGGGGAGCTGTTTTTT. Translated, it gives CASSLSTGIFTGELFF.

This clone was counted once. The gene calls are TRBV29-1 and TRBJ1-5; 11 bases align to TRBD1. This CDR3 region has 15 residues. CDR1 and CDR2 (germline): SQVTM, ANQGSEA. V was pared by 6 bases and J by 6 bases, with 10 bases of the junction left unmatched. The CDR3 here is CSVATGTGGSQPQHF. In DNA form, the CDR3 reads TGCAGCGTCGCCACCGGGACAGGGGGGAGTCAGCCCCAGCATTTT.

The chain combines TRBV6-6 with TRBJ2-7; D possibly matches TRBD1 or TRBD2 (5 bases each). The V end was cut by 5 bases, the J end by 2 bases, with 10 bases between. The CDR3 is 13 residues long. Germline loops: CDR1 MNHNY, CDR2 SVGAGI (reference sequence). DNA for the CDR3: TGTGCCAGCAGTCATCCGGGACCCTACGAGCAGTACTTC. Amino acid sequence: CASSHPGPYEQYF.

This clone has a single count. The rearrangement links TRBV30 to TRBJ1-2, with no clear D. The CDR3 loop spans 13 amino acids. V lost 2 bases and J lost 7, with 14 bases in between. The germline V gene encodes CDR1 GTSNPN and CDR2 SVGIG (reference sequence). The CDR3: CAWSPSPSGGYTF. The CDR3 DNA sequence: TGTGCCTGGAGTCCTTCCCCATCCGGTGGCTACACCTTC.

Written as DNA, the CDR3 is TGTGCCAGCAGCGCCAGGGTTAATGAGCAGTTCTTC. This translates into CASSARVNEQFF. The V call is TRBV7-9, the J call TRBJ2-1; D perhaps matches TRBD1 (5 bases). This CDR3 is built from 12 residues. Germline-derived CDR1 and CDR2 are SEHNR and FQNEAQ (reference sequence). The V gene lost 5 bases and the J gene lost 7 bases, with 9 bases spanning the gap.

The chain recombines TRBV30 with TRBJ1-2; 7 nucleotides agree with TRBD1. Per germline, CDR1 GTSNPN and CDR2 SVGIG (reference sequence). The CDR3 runs to 16 residues. Trimming at V came to 2 bases and at J to 5 bases, leaving 14 bases not matched to a gene. Here the CDR3 reads CAWSTVEGARSYGYTF. CDR3 nucleotides: TGTGCCTGGAGTACTGTGGAGGGGGCCAGGAGTTATGGCTACACCTTC.

This chain uses TRBV14 with TRBJ1-2; perhaps TRBD1 as D (5 bases). The CDR3 sequence is 14 residues long. Germline CDR1 and CDR2: SGHDN and FVKESK. V was trimmed by 1 base and J by 5 bases, leaving 11 bases between them. The CDR3 DNA reads TGTGCCAGCAGCCAAGTTTCGGGGCCTTATGGCTACACCTTC. It is translated as CASSQVSGPYGYTF. Combining the CDR3 with reference TRBV14 and TRBJ1-2 gives the whole variable domain EAGVTQFPSHSVIEKGQTVTLRCDPISGHDNLYWYRRVMGKEIKFLLHFVKESKQDESGMPNNRFLAERTGGTYSTLKVQPAELEDSGVYFCASSQVSGPYGYTFGSGTRLTVV.

In regard to this clone: Other DNA sequences of this sample code for an identical CDR3. The genes are TRBV5-1 and TRBJ1-1, with 10 nucleotides matching TRBD1. With V trimmed by 4 bases and J by 4 bases, 7 bases remained unmatched. The CDR3 is 15 residues long. In germline, CDR1 is SGHRS, CDR2 YFSETQ. DNA for the CDR3: TGCGCCAGCAGCACCCGGACAGGGGGGGGCACTGAAGCTTTCTTT. Residues: CASSTRTGGGTEAFF.

This sequence joins TRBV25-1 and TRBJ1-2; 8 positions match TRBD1. Per the germline V gene, CDR1 is MGHDK and CDR2 is SYGVNS. V trimming: 3 bases; J trimming: 3 bases; junction bases outside the gene matches: 3. The CDR3 has 14 residues. CDR3 protein: CASSDRQGYYGYTF. The CDR3 DNA reads as TGTGCCAGCAGTGATCGACAGGGGTACTATGGCTACACCTTC.

The chain has TRBV7-8 and TRBJ1-1; D uncertain. Germline CDR1 reads SGHVS; CDR2 reads FQNEAQ. This CDR3 is built from 13 residues. V was pared by 1 base and J by 10 bases, with 13 bases between. The CDR3 DNA reads as TGTGCCAGCAGCTTAGATAGAGGGAGTGGAGCTTTCTTT. Amino acids: CASSLDRGSGAFF.

The chain uses TRBV7-9 and TRBJ1-1, with D unresolved. Trimming shortened V by 4 bases and J by 1 base, and 10 bases separated the two germline ends. This CDR3 is 14 amino acids long. CDR1 SEHNR and CDR2 FQNEAQ come from the germline V gene (reference sequence). This chain's CDR3 is CASSSGVGNTEAFF. The CDR3 DNA reads as TGTGCCAGCAGCTCCGGTGTAGGGAACACTGAAGCTTTCTTT.

J is TRBJ2-5 and V is TRBV7-2; a possible D gene is TRBD1 (5 bases). Trimming stripped 5 bases from V and 7 bases from J, with 20 bases between. Germline CDR1 is SGHTA and CDR2 is FQGNSA. The CDR3 consists of 15 residues. CDR3 region: CASSLVGQGPGTQYF. CDR3 in DNA: TGTGCCAGCAGCCTTGTGGGCCAGGGCCCAGGGACCCAGTACTTC.

This rearrangement joins TRBV6-5 to TRBJ2-1; D may be TRBD1 or TRBD2 (5 bases each). Germline CDR1 MNHEY, CDR2 SVGAGI. The CDR3 loop spans 11 amino acids. V dropped 7 bases and J dropped 14 bases, with 15 bases sitting between them. CDR3 DNA: TGTGCCAGCATCAGAGGGGCGGAAAAGTTCTTC. Translating gives CASIRGAEKFF.

This clone was picked up one time. Here the CDR3 DNA reads TGTGCCAGCAGCTTAGCGGCCGGGGGTGTCGGGTACGAGCAGTACTTC. This encodes CASSLAAGGVGYEQYF. The rearrangement links TRBV7-9 to TRBJ2-7, with a possible D match to TRBD2 (6 bases). The CDR3 has 16 residues. Germline V gives CDR1 SEHNR, CDR2 FQNEAQ (reference sequence). V lost 0 bases to trimming and J lost 4 bases, with 16 bases between them.

This chain uses TRBV5-1 with TRBJ2-7; 9 bases line up with TRBD2. V dropped 4 bases and J dropped 4; count of bases not matched to a gene: 9. The germline CDR1 and CDR2 sequences are SGHRS and YFSETQ. This CDR3 has 15 amino acids. This CDR3 reads CASSQSSGRFYEQYF. The CDR3 coding sequence is TGCGCCAGCAGCCAAAGTAGCGGGAGATTTTACGAGCAGTACTTC.

V usage is TRBV29-1 and J usage is TRBJ2-3; 7 bases match TRBD1. V trimming: 8 bases; J trimming: 0 bases; junction bases outside the gene matches: 8. The CDR3 has 14 amino acids. Germline-derived CDR1 and CDR2 are SQVTM and ANQGSEA. The CDR3 sequence: CSTGQASSTDTQYF. The CDR3 coding sequence is TGCAGCACAGGACAGGCTTCTAGCACAGATACGCAGTATTTT.